The clone carrying this T cell receptor beta chain was picked up a small number of times. The target antigen is unknown. The data are from a study of blood T cells in healthy people across ages. There are 16 residues in the CDR3. Looked up from germline, CDR1 is SGHKS and CDR2 is YYEKEE (reference sequence). V was clipped by 2 bases and J by 0 bases, with 12 bases between them. Then a second PCR, running about 6 to 11 cycles, was carried out with a sample-barcoded 5' primer and a J-beta primer mix. TCRdb reprocessed the 5' RACE reads via MiXCR and lists one record per CDR3 protein. In the table there are 920,000 or so distinct CDR3 sequences, 40% to 55% of which are singletons. Study findings and constraints: Per-million-T-cell TCR beta diversity fell roughly linearly with age. Higher diversity, along with more naive CD4+ cells, distinguished long-lived donors from aged donors.

Isolation per sample recovered at least 7 million PBMCs. Per sample, no less than 6 micrograms of total RNA were extracted. This receptor was identified in a woman aged 55-69 years in good health. The rearrangement uses TRBV5-5 and TRBJ2-1; D is perhaps TRBD2 (5 bases). Material for sequencing was blood. CDR3 amino acids: CASSFLALSSYNEQFF. CDR3 sequence (DNA): TGTGCCAGCAGCTTTTTAGCGCTAAGCTCCTACAATGAGCAGTTCTTC.